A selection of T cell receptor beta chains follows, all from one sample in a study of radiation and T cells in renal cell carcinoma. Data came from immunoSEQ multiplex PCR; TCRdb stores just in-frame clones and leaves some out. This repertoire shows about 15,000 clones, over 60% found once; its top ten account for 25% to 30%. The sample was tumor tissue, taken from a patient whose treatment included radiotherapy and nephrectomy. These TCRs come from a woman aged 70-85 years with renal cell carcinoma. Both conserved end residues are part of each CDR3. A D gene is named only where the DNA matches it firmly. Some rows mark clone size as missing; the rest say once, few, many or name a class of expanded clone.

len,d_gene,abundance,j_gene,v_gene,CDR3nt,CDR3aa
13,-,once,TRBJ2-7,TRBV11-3,TGTGCCAGCAGCTTAGGCGGATCCTACGAGCAGTACTTC,CASSLGGSYEQYF
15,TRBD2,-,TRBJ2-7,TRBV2,TGTGCCAGCAGTGAAGAGACTAGCGGGACCTACGAGCAGTACTTC,CASSEETSGTYEQYF
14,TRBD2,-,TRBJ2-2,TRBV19,TGTGCCAGTAGGAGTAGCGGGGGCTTCGGGGAGCTGTTTTTT,CASRSSGGFGELFF
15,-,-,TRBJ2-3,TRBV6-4,TGTGCCAGCAGTGTAGGACGTACTTTCACAGATACGCAGTATTTT,CASSVGRTFTDTQYF
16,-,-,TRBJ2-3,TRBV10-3,TGTGCCATCAGTGACAAGCGGTCTCCCCTCACAGATACGCAGTATTTT,CAISDKRSPLTDTQYF
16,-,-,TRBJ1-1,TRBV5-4,TGTGCCAGCAGCTTTGGGAAGGGTACTATGGACACTGAAGCTTTCTTT,CASSFGKGTMDTEAFF
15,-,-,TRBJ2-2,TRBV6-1,TGTGCCAGCAGTGAAGAGGCGGGGAACACCGGGGAGCTGTTTTTT,CASSEEAGNTGELFF
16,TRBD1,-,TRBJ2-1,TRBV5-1,TGCGCCAGCAGCTTCAACCCTGGGACAGGGCACAATGAGCAGTTCTTC,CASSFNPGTGHNEQFF
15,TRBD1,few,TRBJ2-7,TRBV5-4,TGTGCCAGCAGCGCACGACAGGGTCACACCTACGAGCAGTACTTC,CASSARQGHTYEQYF
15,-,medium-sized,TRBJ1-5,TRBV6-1,TGTGCCAGCAGTGAAGCAAGGGGTAGCAATCAGCCCCAGCATTTT,CASSEARGSNQPQHF
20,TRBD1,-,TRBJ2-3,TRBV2,TGTGCCAGCAGTGGACCCCTCAGATACACTCCCGGGACAGGGGAAGATACGCAGTATTTT,CASSGPLRYTPGTGEDTQYF
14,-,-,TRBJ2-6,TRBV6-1,TGTGCCAGCACCGGGACACGCGGGGCCAACGTCCTGACTTTC,CASTGTRGANVLTF
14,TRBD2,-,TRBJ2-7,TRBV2,TGTGCCAGCAGGGATAGCGGGGGATCCTACGAGCAGTACTTC,CASRDSGGSYEQYF
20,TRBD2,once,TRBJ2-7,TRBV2,TGTGCCAGCAGTGAATCAACTAGCGGGGGGCTTACCGTCGTTACCTACGAGCAGTACTTC,CASSESTSGGLTVVTYEQYF
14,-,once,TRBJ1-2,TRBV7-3,TGTGCCAGCAGCTTAGGGATGACGGGCTATGGCTACACCTTC,CASSLGMTGYGYTF
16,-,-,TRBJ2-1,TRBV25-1,TGTGCCAGCAGTGACCGACCGGGACAGAGGGGGGATGAGCAGTTCTTC,CASSDRPGQRGDEQFF
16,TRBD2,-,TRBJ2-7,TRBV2,TGTGCCAGCAGTGAAGGGACTAGCTTTTCCTCCTACGAGCAGTACTTC,CASSEGTSFSSYEQYF
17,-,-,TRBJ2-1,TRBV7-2,TGTGCCAGCAGGTCGGTTGTGGGGGACTTTGGGGGCGATGAGCAGTTCTTC,CASRSVVGDFGGDEQFF
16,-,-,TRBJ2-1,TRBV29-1,TGCAGCGTTGAACCTTTGGCGGTCCTCTCCTACAATGAGCAGTTCTTC,CSVEPLAVLSYNEQFF
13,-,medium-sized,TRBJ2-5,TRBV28,TGTGCCAGCATGGGGGGTGGACAAGAGACCCAGTACTTC,CASMGGGQETQYF
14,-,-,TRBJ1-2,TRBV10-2,TGCGCCAGCAGTGACCAGGGCAGCATCTATGGCTACACCTTC,CASSDQGSIYGYTF
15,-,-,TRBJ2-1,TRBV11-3,TGTGCCAGCAGCTTAGACGGGCTAGCCAACAATGAGCAGTTCTTC,CASSLDGLANNEQFF
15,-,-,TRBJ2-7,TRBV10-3,TGTGCCATCAGTGGAGGCAGCTTCGCTACGGTCGAGCAGTACTTC,CAISGGSFATVEQYF
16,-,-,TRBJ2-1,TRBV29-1,TGCAGCGTTGAAGAGGGCTACTCCCGCTCCTACAATGAGCAGTTCTTC,CSVEEGYSRSYNEQFF
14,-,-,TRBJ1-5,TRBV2,TGTGCCAGCAGTGAATCGACAGGAAGACAGCCCCAGCATTTT,CASSESTGRQPQHF
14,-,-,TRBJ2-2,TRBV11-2,TGTGCCAGCAGCTTAACTACCATAACCGGGGAGCTGTTTTTT,CASSLTTITGELFF
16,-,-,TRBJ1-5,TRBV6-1,TGTGCCAGCAGTGAAGCGCGGTATTTTAGCAATCAGCCCCAGCATTTT,CASSEARYFSNQPQHF
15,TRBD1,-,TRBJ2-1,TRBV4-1,TGCGCCAGCAGAGATCGACAGGGGATGATGAATGAGCAGTTCTTC,CASRDRQGMMNEQFF
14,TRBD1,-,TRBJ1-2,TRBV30,TGTGCCTGGAGTGGCCGGGGACAGGCATATGGCTACACCTTC,CAWSGRGQAYGYTF
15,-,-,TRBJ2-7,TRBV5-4,TGTGCCAGCAGCTTTCTAGCGAGCCCCCCCTACGAGCAGTACTTC,CASSFLASPPYEQYF
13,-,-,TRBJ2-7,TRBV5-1,TGCGCCAGCAGCTTGGACGGACCCTACGAGCAGTACTTC,CASSLDGPYEQYF